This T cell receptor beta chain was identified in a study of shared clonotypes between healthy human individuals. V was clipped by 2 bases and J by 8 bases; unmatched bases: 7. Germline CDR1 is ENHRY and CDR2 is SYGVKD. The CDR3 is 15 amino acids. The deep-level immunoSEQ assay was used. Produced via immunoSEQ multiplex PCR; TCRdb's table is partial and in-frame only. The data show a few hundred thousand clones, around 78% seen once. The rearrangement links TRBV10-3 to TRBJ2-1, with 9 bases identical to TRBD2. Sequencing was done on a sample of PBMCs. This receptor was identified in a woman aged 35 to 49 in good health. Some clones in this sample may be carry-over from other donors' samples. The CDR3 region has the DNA TGTGCCATCAGTGAGGGGCTAGCGGGATTTGATGAGCAGTTCTTC. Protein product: CAISEGLAGFDEQFF.